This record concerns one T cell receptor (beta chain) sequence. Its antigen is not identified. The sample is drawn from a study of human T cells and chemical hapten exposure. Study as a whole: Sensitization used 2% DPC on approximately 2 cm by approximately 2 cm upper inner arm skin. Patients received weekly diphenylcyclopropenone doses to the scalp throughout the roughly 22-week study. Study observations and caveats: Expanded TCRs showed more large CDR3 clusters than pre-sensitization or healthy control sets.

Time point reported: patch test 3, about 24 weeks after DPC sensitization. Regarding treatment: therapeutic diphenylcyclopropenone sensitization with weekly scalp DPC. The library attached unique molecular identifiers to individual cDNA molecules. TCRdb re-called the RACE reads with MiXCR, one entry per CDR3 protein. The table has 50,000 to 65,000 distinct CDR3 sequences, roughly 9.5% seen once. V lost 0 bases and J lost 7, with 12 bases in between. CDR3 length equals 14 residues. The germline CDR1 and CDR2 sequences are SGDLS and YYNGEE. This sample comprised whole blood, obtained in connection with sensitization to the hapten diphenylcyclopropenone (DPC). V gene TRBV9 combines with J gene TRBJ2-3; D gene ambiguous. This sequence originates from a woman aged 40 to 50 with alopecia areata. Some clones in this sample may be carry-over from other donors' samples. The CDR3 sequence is CASSVERVSHTQYF. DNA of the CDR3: TGTGCCAGCAGCGTAGAAAGGGTCAGTCATACGCAGTATTTT.